Presented here are 9 T cell receptor beta chains from one specimen sequenced in a study of blood T cell repertoires in COVID-19. Clones were sequenced by immunoSEQ multiplex PCR, and TCRdb holds only the in-frame ones, with some missing. The sample yields approximately 46,000 clones, about 86% seen once. Sequenced sample: peripheral blood. Source of these receptors: a woman over 75 with COVID-19, enrolled during active disease.

The chain has TRBV5-1 and TRBJ2-6; D unclear. Germline lookup yields CDR1 SGHRS and CDR2 YFSETQ. The CDR3 loop spans 14 amino acids. The germline V and J ends were trimmed by 2 bases and 1 base, with 4 bases remaining between them. The CDR3 loop reads CASSFNSGANVLTF. In DNA form, the CDR3 reads TGCGCCAGCAGCTTTAATTCTGGGGCCAACGTCCTGACTTTC.

The CDR3 region is CASSPRLVAGSTDTQYF. As DNA, the CDR3 is TGCGCCAGCAGCCCTCGACTTGTAGCGGGGTCCACAGATACGCAGTATTTT. The chain joins TRBV5-1 to TRBJ2-3; 8 nucleotides match TRBD2. CDR1 is SGHRS and CDR2 is YFSETQ in the germline V gene. J gave up 2 bases and V 4 bases, and 12 bases lay outside the gene matches. CDR3 length equals 17 residues.

V usage is TRBV3-1 (or the pseudogene TRBV3-2) and J usage is TRBJ1-2; 8 bases agree with TRBD1. CDR1 LGHDT and CDR2 YNNKEL come from the germline V gene (reference sequence). J gave up 2 bases and V 3 bases, and 5 bases lay outside the gene matches. The CDR3 length is 15 residues. CDR3 loop: CASSHQDRANYGYTF. The CDR3 DNA reads TGTGCCAGCAGCCACCAGGACAGGGCGAACTATGGCTACACCTTC.

The DNA for the CDR3 is TGTGCCAGCAGCGTAGTTGCGGGAGGGAGCTCCTACAATGAGCAGTTCTTC. It encodes CASSVVAGGSSYNEQFF. The chain links TRBV9 to TRBJ2-1, with 9 bases that match TRBD2. The CDR3 runs 17 residues. Germline CDR1 reads SGDLS; CDR2 reads YYNGEE. After removal of 0 bases from V and 0 bases from J, the junction contained 4 bases not matched to a gene.

The chain joins TRBV10-1 to TRBJ2-4, with D possibly being TRBD2 (5 bases). V was shortened by 3 bases and J by 0 bases, with 9 bases between the two germline ends. CDR3 length: 15 residues. Germline values: CDR1 WNHNN, CDR2 SYGVQD (reference sequence). As DNA, the CDR3 is TGCGCCAGCAGTGATTCTCGGGGAGCCAAAAACATTCAGTACTTC. It specifies CASSDSRGAKNIQYF.

This chain joins TRBV29-1 and TRBJ2-7, with TRBD1 identical over 10 bases. Germline CDR1 SQVTM, CDR2 ANQGSEA. The CDR3 is made up of 14 amino acids. V trimming: 2 bases; J trimming: 6 bases; junction bases outside the gene matches: 7. The CDR3 sequence: CSVESPGQGSEQYF. The CDR3 DNA follows: TGCAGCGTTGAAAGCCCGGGACAGGGGAGCGAGCAGTACTTC.

This chain joins TRBV6-5 and TRBJ2-1, with 8 bases lining up with TRBD2. With 7 bases clipped from V and 4 bases from J, the junction kept 3 bases outside the gene matches. Germline V CDR1 and CDR2: MNHEY, SVGAGI. This CDR3 is built from 13 residues. The CDR3 nucleotides are TGTGCCAGCACAGCTAGCGGGTACAATGAGCAGTTCTTC. It codes for CASTASGYNEQFF.

The V call is TRBV7-9, the J call TRBJ2-6, with a weak D call TRBD2 (5 bases). Germline V gene lookup returns CDR1 SEHNR and CDR2 FQNEAQ (reference sequence). The ends were cut back, 1 base at V and 5 bases at J, with 12 bases in the middle. The CDR3 is made up of 16 amino acids. CDR3 protein: CASSLVGSGRANVLTF. The CDR3 DNA reads as TGTGCCAGCAGCTTAGTGGGCAGCGGCAGGGCCAACGTCCTGACTTTC. The full variable domain, with the rest looked up from reference TRBV7-9 and TRBJ2-6, is DTGVSQNPRHKITKRGQNVTFRCDPISEHNRLYWYRQTLGQGPEFLTYFQNEAQLEKSRLLSDRFSAERPKGSFSTLEIQRTEQGDSAMYLCASSLVGSGRANVLTFGAGSRLTVL.

The chain carries TRBV5-1 and TRBJ2-7, with a tentative D call TRBD2 (6 bases). Germline CDR1 SGHRS, CDR2 YFSETQ. Trimming cost V 1 base and J 4 bases, with 12 bases left between them. The CDR3 covers 14 residues. CDR3 amino acids: CASSLFTGAYEQYF. CDR3 DNA sequence: TGCGCCAGCAGCTTGTTTACGGGAGCATACGAGCAGTACTTC.